Sequencing of this T cell receptor beta chain was carried out in a study of cytomegalovirus exposure and HLA in healthy donors. With respect to this clone: Mismatch with germline at one junction end may stem from a read error.

The PCR contained 60 Vbeta and 13 Jbeta primers. Assay: immunoSEQ multiplex PCR; the TCRdb copy retains only in-frame clones and omits some. The profile covers about 200,000 clones, with around 78% appearing a single time and less than 15% taken by the ten largest. The CDR3 runs to 14 residues. In germline, CDR1 is SGHTA, CDR2 FQGNSA. Material for sequencing was PBMCs. The chain joins TRBV7-2 to TRBJ1-1; TRBD1 matches at 8 bases. The receptor was derived from a woman aged 25 to 39 in good health and CMV-seropositive. The CDR3 DNA is TGTGCCAGCAACTTTGACAGGGGCGGGACTGAAGCTTCCTTT. Translated, it gives CASNFDRGGTEASF.